These 19 T cell receptor beta chains originate from one sample sequenced in a study of cytomegalovirus exposure and HLA in healthy donors. In the PCR, 60 Vbeta and 13 Jbeta primers were used. Here immunoSEQ multiplex PCR was the method, and the copy in TCRdb shows in-frame clones only, minus some. The top ten hold less than 0.9% of the sample, which has about 170,000 clones, about 79% seen once. What was sequenced was PBMCs. Receptor source: a female donor in good health and CMV-seronegative.

This clone was detected once. The chain employs TRBV7-2 and TRBJ1-4, with D perhaps TRBD1 (6 bases). V shed 5 bases and J shed 2 bases, with 18 bases lying between them. From germline, CDR1 is SGHTA and CDR2 FQGNSA. The CDR3 extends over 17 amino acids. CDR3: CASSPQTGSLTNEKLFF. The CDR3 DNA follows: TGTGCCAGCAGCCCCCAGACAGGAAGTTTGACTAATGAAAAACTGTTTTTT. The entire variable domain, with the rest obtained from reference TRBV7-2 and TRBJ1-4, is as follows: GAGVSQSPSNKVTEKGKDVELRCDPISGHTALYWYRQSLGQGLEFLIYFQGNSAPDKSGLPSDRFSAERTGGSVSTLTIQRTQQEDSAVYLCASSPQTGSLTNEKLFFGSGTQLSVL.

This chain connects TRBV10-3 to TRBJ1-2, with D possibly TRBD1 on 5 matching bases. The length of the CDR3 is 14 residues. From germline, CDR1 is ENHRY and CDR2 SYGVKD. Trimming removed 3 bases from V and 2 bases from J, with 10 bases in between. The DNA of the CDR3 is TGTGCCATCAGTGATCTGACAGCAAACTATGGCTACACCTTC. It yields the protein CAISDLTANYGYTF.

This clone appeared once. This chain uses TRBV6-5 with TRBJ2-7, with 8 bases matching TRBD1. Germline V gives CDR1 MNHEY, CDR2 SVGAGI. There are 15 residues in the CDR3. Trimming at V came to 5 bases and at J to 0 bases, leaving 6 bases not matched to a gene. CDR3 amino acids: CASSRDRGGSYEQYF. Written as DNA, the CDR3 is TGTGCCAGCAGTCGCGACAGGGGCGGCTCCTACGAGCAGTACTTC.

The chain joins TRBV5-1 to TRBJ2-2; no clear D. CDR3 length equals 12 residues. Germline V gene data show CDR1 as SGHRS and CDR2 as YFSETQ. Trimming removed 3 bases from V and 4 bases from J, with 4 bases in between. This CDR3 reads CASSSFTGELFF. In DNA form, the CDR3 reads TGCGCCAGCAGCTCGTTCACCGGGGAGCTGTTTTTT.

CDR3 nucleotide sequence: TGTGCCAGCAGCCAATCGGTTTCCGAGAGGTCCTACGAGCAGTACTTC. The encoded protein is CASSQSVSERSYEQYF. The chain joins TRBV4-2 to TRBJ2-7; D uncertain. The CDR3 is 16 residues long. Germline V gene lookup returns CDR1 LGHNA and CDR2 YNFKEQ. The V gene lost 2 bases and the J gene lost 1 base, with 15 bases spanning the gap.

V is TRBV2 and J is TRBJ1-3; D call uncertain. CDR1 and CDR2 (germline): SNHLY, FYNNEI. Trimming removed 6 bases at V and 2 bases at J, with 5 bases between. This CDR3 comprises 12 residues. The CDR3 DNA is TGTGCCAGCAGGTCCGCTGGAAACACCATATATTTT. It is translated as CASRSAGNTIYF.

The chain is built from TRBV4-2 and TRBJ2-3, with a weak D call TRBD2 (5 bases). V dropped 6 bases and J dropped 0 bases, with 13 bases sitting between them. In germline, CDR1 is LGHNA, CDR2 YNFKEQ. This CDR3 is 15 amino acids long. In nucleotides, the CDR3 is TGTGCCAGCAGTGGTTTCCCGGGAAGCACAGATACGCAGTATTTT. Translating it yields CASSGFPGSTDTQYF.

The chain has TRBV27 and TRBJ1-6; 8 nucleotides agree with TRBD1. V gave up 5 bases and J gave up 9 bases; unmatched junction bases: 12. Germline V gene sequence: CDR1 MNHEY, CDR2 SMNVEV (reference sequence). This CDR3 spans 16 amino acids. The CDR3 loop reads CASSPNRGIRVSPLHF. CDR3 DNA: TGTGCCAGCAGTCCAAACAGGGGGATTCGGGTTTCACCCCTCCACTTT.

V and J are TRBV29-1 and TRBJ1-1; D is ambiguous. Trimming left V 3 bases short and J 4 bases short, with 12 bases between. The V gene's germline CDR1 is SQVTM and CDR2 ANQGSEA. CDR3 length: 13 residues. CDR3 sequence reads: CSVDSGHGTEAFF. In DNA form, the CDR3 reads TGCAGCGTTGACAGTGGGCATGGCACTGAAGCTTTCTTT.

The genes are TRBV20-1 and TRBJ2-3; TRBD2 matches 9 bases. The germline CDR1 and CDR2 sequences are DFQATT and SNEGSKA (reference sequence). The CDR3 is made up of 11 amino acids. CDR3 region: CSSGTTDTQYF. In nucleotides, the CDR3 is TGCTCTAGCGGGACCACAGATACGCAGTATTTT.

The chain recombines TRBV10-3 with TRBJ2-5, with D perhaps TRBD1 (5 bases). The CDR3 has 13 amino acids. Germline V gene sequence: CDR1 ENHRY, CDR2 SYGVKD. Deletions cut 3 bases from V and 7 bases from J, with 12 bases between. The CDR3 protein is CAISDRAEGTQYF. In DNA, the CDR3 is TGTGCCATCAGTGACAGGGCGGAAGGGACCCAGTACTTC.

V is TRBV5-4 and J is TRBJ2-3; TRBD1 might be the D (6 bases). This CDR3 region has 16 residues. CDR1 and CDR2 from the germline V gene are SGHNT and YYREEE (reference sequence). Trimming shortened V by 4 bases and J by 0 bases, and 15 bases separated the two germline ends. The DNA for the CDR3 is TGTGCCAGCAGCCTAGGGACACAGTCTAGCACAGATACGCAGTATTTT. Its translation is CASSLGTQSSTDTQYF.

This clone showed up just once. The chain joins TRBV21-1 to TRBJ2-5; the table's TRBD1 call for D was not verified on the DNA. TRBV21-1 is flagged as a pseudogene. This CDR3 region has 17 residues. CDR3 DNA: TGTGCCAGCAGCAGCACAAATCCCGGGACAGGGATAGAGACCCAGTACTTC. It yields the protein CASSSTNPGTGIETQYF.

This clone was counted only a few times. The rearrangement joins TRBV30 to TRBJ2-3; 7 nucleotides align to TRBD2. Losses at the gene ends were 2 bases for V and 8 bases for J; bases not matched to a gene: 1. Germline V gives CDR1 GTSNPN, CDR2 SVGIG (reference sequence). CDR3 length equals 11 residues. CDR3 loop: CAWSPGGTQYF. The CDR3 coding sequence is TGTGCCTGGAGTCCGGGAGGTACGCAGTATTTT.

This chain connects TRBV5-1 to TRBJ2-7; tentatively, D is TRBD2 (7 bases). The CDR3 is 16 residues long. Germline V lookup: CDR1 SGHRS, CDR2 YFSETQ. V dropped 3 bases and J dropped 3 bases, with 19 bases sitting between them. CDR3 sequence: CASSWTSGEGGYEQYF. DNA for the CDR3: TGCGCCAGCAGCTGGACCAGTGGGGAGGGGGGCTACGAGCAGTACTTC.

The V gene is TRBV4-3, the J gene TRBJ1-1; D unresolved. This CDR3 contains 15 residues. Trimming removed 0 bases at V and 1 base at J, with 9 bases between. CDR1 is LGHNA, CDR2 YSLEER, per germline. CDR3 sequence: CASSQDRRGNTEAFF. CDR3 sequence (DNA): TGCGCCAGCAGCCAAGATCGACGGGGGAACACTGAAGCTTTCTTT.

This clone was seen a handful of times. Within the sample, other DNA sequences also encode this same CDR3. The chain carries TRBV7-2 and TRBJ2-1; 7 nucleotides align to TRBD2. Germline loops: CDR1 SGHTA, CDR2 FQGNSA. The CDR3 covers 15 residues. The V and J ends lost 0 bases and 4 bases, in that order; junction bases with no gene match: 3. Written as DNA, the CDR3 is TGTGCCAGCAGCTTAGCGGGAGGGCCGTACAATGAGCAGTTCTTC. This encodes CASSLAGGPYNEQFF.

The chain combines TRBV7-9 with TRBJ1-2; 10 bases fit TRBD1. The CDR3 has 15 amino acids. Germline values: CDR1 SEHNR, CDR2 FQNEAQ (reference sequence). V was pared by 6 bases and J by 4 bases, with 8 bases of the junction left unmatched. The CDR3 protein is CASSGLRDRGYGYTF. The CDR3 DNA is TGTGCCAGCAGTGGGTTGAGGGACAGGGGCTATGGCTACACCTTC.

CDR3 sequence reads: CSVRDRVVETQYF. CDR3 DNA sequence: TGCAGCGTCCGGGACAGGGTCGTGGAGACCCAGTACTTC. The gene calls are TRBV29-1 and TRBJ2-5; 9 nucleotides line up with TRBD1. The CDR3 sequence is 13 residues long. J gave up 5 bases and V 6 bases, and 7 bases lay outside the gene matches. The germline gives CDR1 SQVTM, CDR2 ANQGSEA. The entire variable domain, with the rest obtained from reference TRBV29-1 and TRBJ2-5, is as follows: SAVISQKPSRDICQRGTSLTIQCQVDSQVTMMFWYRQQPGQSLTLIATANQGSEATYESGFVIDKFPISRPNLTFSTLTVSNMSPEDSSIYLCSVRDRVVETQYFGPGTRLLVL.